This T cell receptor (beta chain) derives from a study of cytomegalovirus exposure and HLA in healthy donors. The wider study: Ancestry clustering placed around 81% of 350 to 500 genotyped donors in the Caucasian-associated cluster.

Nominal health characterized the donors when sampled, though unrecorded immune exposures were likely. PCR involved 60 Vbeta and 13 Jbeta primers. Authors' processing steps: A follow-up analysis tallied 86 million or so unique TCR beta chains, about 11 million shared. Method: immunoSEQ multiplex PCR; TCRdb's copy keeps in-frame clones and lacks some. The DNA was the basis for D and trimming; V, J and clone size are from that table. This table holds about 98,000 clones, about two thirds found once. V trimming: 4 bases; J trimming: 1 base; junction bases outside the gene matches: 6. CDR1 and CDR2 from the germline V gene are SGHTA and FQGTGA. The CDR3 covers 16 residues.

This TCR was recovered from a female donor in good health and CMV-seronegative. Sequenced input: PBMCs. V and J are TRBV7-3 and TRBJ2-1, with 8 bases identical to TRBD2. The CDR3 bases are TGTGCCAGCAGCTCCCAAGCGGGAGTATCCTACAATGAGCAGTTCTTC. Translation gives CASSSQAGVSYNEQFF. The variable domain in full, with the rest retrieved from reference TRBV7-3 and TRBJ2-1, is GAGVSQTPSNKVTEKGKYVELRCDPISGHTALYWYRQSLGQGPEFLIYFQGTGAADDSGLPNDRFFAVRPEGSVSTLKIQRTERGDSAVYLCASSSQAGVSYNEQFFGPGTRLTVL.